This T cell receptor beta chain was captured in a study of cytomegalovirus exposure and HLA in healthy donors. Points from the study as a whole: In a later analysis, a missense DCLRE1C variant was linked to TCR beta V- and J-gene trimming.

For this clone: Its antigen is currently unknown.

Amplification used 60 Vbeta primers and 13 Jbeta primers. Authors' analysis steps: Later, an analysis found around 80 million unique TCR beta chains, and approximately 10 million of these were shared. Data came from immunoSEQ multiplex PCR; TCRdb stores just in-frame clones and leaves some out. The V and J calls and clone size are taken from that table; D and trimming were inferred from the DNA. The listing records roughly 100,000 clones. CDR3 length equals 15 residues. Trimming took off 2 bases at V and 0 bases at J, with 8 bases between the two ends. Germline V gene lookup returns CDR1 MNHNS and CDR2 SASEGT.

What was sequenced was PBMCs. The gene calls are TRBV6-1 and TRBJ1-3, with TRBD1 as a possible D gene (5 bases). The clonotype was recovered from a woman in her twenties or thirties in good health and CMV-seronegative. The CDR3 region has the DNA TGTGCCAGCAGTGAACGGGGGAACTCTGGAAACACCATATATTTT. It translates to CASSERGNSGNTIYF.